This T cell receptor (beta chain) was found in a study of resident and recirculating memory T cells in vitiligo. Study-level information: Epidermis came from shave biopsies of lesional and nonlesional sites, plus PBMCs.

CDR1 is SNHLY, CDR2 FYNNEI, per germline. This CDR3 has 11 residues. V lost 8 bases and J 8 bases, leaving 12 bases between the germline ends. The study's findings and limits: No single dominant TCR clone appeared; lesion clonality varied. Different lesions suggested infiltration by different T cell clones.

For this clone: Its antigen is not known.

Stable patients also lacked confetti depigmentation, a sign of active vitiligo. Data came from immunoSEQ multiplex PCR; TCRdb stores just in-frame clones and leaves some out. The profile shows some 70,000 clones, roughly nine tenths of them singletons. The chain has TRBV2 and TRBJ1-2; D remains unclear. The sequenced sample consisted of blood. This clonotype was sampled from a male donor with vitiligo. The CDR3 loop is CASVRFEGYTF. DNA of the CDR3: TGTGCCAGCGTGAGGTTCGAAGGCTACACCTTC.